This paragraph covers one TCR gamma chain sequence. What antigen it recognizes has not been identified. The protein that TCRdb holds for this DNA derives from a much larger clone and differs from the translated DNA at residue 11, which likely indicates a read error; the protein shown here is translated from the DNA. This entry comes from a study of in vitro expanded adult blood gammadelta T cells (dated by TCRdb to 2018 to 2020). Study-wide context: Among T cells, the purity of sorted Vgamma9Vdelta2 cells was between 94.4% and 100%. The study compared the TCR repertoire of Vgamma9Vdelta2 T cells expanded in vitro with a mistletoe-extract drug against those expanded with HMBPP or zoledronate. The TCR repertoire analysis included a few subjects. Cells from each donor were stimulated separately with HMBPP, zoledronate or AbnobaViscum P, and TRG and TRD CDR3 repertoires were sequenced for every condition. The paper as a whole reports these results and caveats: The TRDV2 repertoire shared between treatments was private to each donor, and multidimensional scaling grouped TRD repertoires by subject rather than by stimulant. CDR3 length, diversity and J usage of AbnobaViscum P-expanded Vgamma9Vdelta2 repertoires were found to be similar to those of HMBPP- and zoledronate-expanded repertoires, which suggested a polyclonal response. All repertoires derived from in vitro expanded cultures of healthy donor cells, not from mistletoe-treated patients. Most of the top TRGV9 CDR3 clonotypes were public, as they were shared across donors and across all three stimulation conditions.

Libraries were made using 5' RACE. For each sample, the RNeasy Micro Kit was used to extract RNA from roughly 10,000 sorted cells. Libraries were generated by template-switch reverse transcription, after which the CDR3gamma and CDR3delta regions were amplified by PCR. The amplicons were sequenced on an Illumina MiSeq with the V2 300 kit, which gave 150 bp paired-end reads. As for the authors' bioinformatics: FastQC version 0.11.8 was used to assess read quality. CDR3 sequences were built by aligning reads to GenBank TRG or TRD reference genes using MiXCR version 3.0.3. Default MiXCR parameters were applied, except that 3 rather than 5 consecutive nucleotides were used for TRDD assembly. VDJtools version 1.2.1 with default settings was used for the repertoire analyses, which included normalized Shannon-Wiener diversity, clonotype tracking and multidimensional scaling. CDR3 sequences that were out-of-frame or contained stop codons were left out of the analysis. Clonotypes were called again by TCRdb from the public reads via CATT, and duplicate nucleotide sequences were then merged into one entry. These V and J calls derive from TCRdb rather than the authors' analysis. In this sample the table shows 95 to 150 gamma-chain clones, around 7.1% of which occur a single time. Of the sample, around 38% is held by the ten largest clones.

The CDR1 and CDR2 encoded by the germline V gene (reference sequence) are GITISATS and ISYDGTV. There are 17 amino acids in the CDR3, from cysteine to phenylalanine inclusive. Solely the CDR3 DNA is kept, with 51 bases framed from the first base. The sample's treatment or condition label is to be understood as: aminobisphosphonate causing endogenous IPP accumulation, about 0.97 uM. Following expansion, live CD3+ TCRgammadelta+ Vgamma9+ Vdelta2+ T cells were FACS-sorted using a FACS Aria III. PBMC were pulsed for one day with 1 uM zoledronate, then washed three times before expansion. Cultures were expanded for around 14 days, with IL-2 replenished every 3 to 4 days. Following the one-day stimulant pulse, cells were washed three times and were subsequently cultured in medium containing roughly 96 U/mL IL-2. Before culture, peripheral blood mononuclear cells were isolated by Lymphoprep gradient centrifugation and were cryopreserved in liquid nitrogen.

This clonotype was obtained from an adult in good health. Sequenced here: gamma-delta T cells from peripheral blood expanded in culture, sampled from an in vitro culture stimulated with zoledronate. The sequence joins TRGV9 to TRGJP. CDR3 loop: CALWEVQKELCKKIKVF. The DNA sequence is TGTGCCTTGTGGGAGGTGCAGAAGGAGTTGTGCAAAAAAATCAAGGTATTT.